This is a list of T cell receptor beta chains from one sample in a study of post-analysis software for immune sequencing data. TCRdb independently ran MiXCR on the PCR reads; one entry per CDR3 protein. Of hundreds of thousands of distinct CDR3 sequences listed, just under 30% are singletons. Sequencing was done on a sample of blood. The receptors were sampled from a girl aged 5-17 years with multiple sclerosis. Both conserved end residues are part of each CDR3. D genes are given only for firm matches. A clone size is listed for some rows: how often the clone was seen (once, few, many), or a class if it is expanded.

CDR3 DNA | CDR3 protein | D gene | CDR3 length | J gene | clone size | V gene
TGCAGTGCTAGGGACAGGGGGGGGAACTACGAGCAGTACTTC | CSARDRGGNYEQYF | TRBD1 | 14 | TRBJ2-7 | . | TRBV20-1
TGTGCCAGCAGCGTAGATTGGCGGCAAGCCACTAATGAGCAGTTCTTC | CASSVDWRQATNEQFF | . | 16 | TRBJ2-1 | few | TRBV9
TGTGCCAGCAGTTTATTGCGGGACCACCAAGAGACCCAGTACTTC | CASSLLRDHQETQYF | . | 15 | TRBJ2-5 | few | TRBV28
TGTGCCAGCAGCCTTACAAGTAACACTGAAGCTTTCTTT | CASSLTSNTEAFF | . | 13 | TRBJ1-1 | . | TRBV12-3/TRBV12-4
TGTGCCAGCAGTGATACCTACTACGAGCAGTACTTC | CASSDTYYEQYF | . | 12 | TRBJ2-7 | . | TRBV25-1
TGCGCCAGCAGCTGGGATAGGGCGTTGGACACCGGGGAGCTGTTTTTT | CASSWDRALDTGELFF | . | 16 | TRBJ2-2 | . | TRBV5-1
TGTGCCAGCAGCGTAGACTACAATGAGCAGTTCTTC | CASSVDYNEQFF | . | 12 | TRBJ2-1 | many | TRBV9
TGCAGTGCTAGAGAGGCCGCTGAAGCTTTCTTT | CSAREAAEAFF | . | 11 | TRBJ1-1 | few | TRBV20-1
TGTGCCAGCAGCGTAGGGGACTACCAAGAGACCCAGTACTTC | CASSVGDYQETQYF | . | 14 | TRBJ2-5 | . | TRBV9
TGTGCCAGCAGTGACGGTCCGCAGGGACAGACTAACTATGGCTACACCTTC | CASSDGPQGQTNYGYTF | TRBD1 | 17 | TRBJ1-2 | . | TRBV6-4
TGCGCCAGCAGCTACCACCGGGATCGAGAATCAGATACGCAGTATTTT | CASSYHRDRESDTQYF | . | 16 | TRBJ2-3 | few | TRBV5-1
TGTGCCAGCAGTTACGCGGGAAACATTCAGTACTTC | CASSYAGNIQYF | . | 12 | TRBJ2-4 | . | TRBV6-2/TRBV6-3
TGTGCCAGCACAAGCGGTCAACTGGGTCAGCCCCAGCATTTT | CASTSGQLGQPQHF | . | 14 | TRBJ1-5 | . | TRBV7-9
TGTGCCAGCATAAGAGGCAGCCTATACGAAGCTTTCTTT | CASIRGSLYEAFF | . | 13 | TRBJ1-1 | once | TRBV6-2/TRBV6-3